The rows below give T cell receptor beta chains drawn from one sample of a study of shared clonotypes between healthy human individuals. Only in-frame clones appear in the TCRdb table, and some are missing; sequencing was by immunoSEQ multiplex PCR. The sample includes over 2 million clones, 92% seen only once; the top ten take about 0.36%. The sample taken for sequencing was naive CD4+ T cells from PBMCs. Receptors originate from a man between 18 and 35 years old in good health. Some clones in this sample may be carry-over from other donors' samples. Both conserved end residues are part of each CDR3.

CASSRTGGTDTQYF	TRBV6-1	TRBJ2-3
CASSLGQGEAGANVLTF	TRBV27	TRBJ2-6
CASSLIVTSTDTQYF	TRBV7-3	TRBJ2-3
CASSVGWGEAVNEQFF	TRBV9	TRBJ2-1
CASTVRGAYEQYF	TRBV28	.
CAYSSADTQYF	TRBV30	TRBJ2-3
CAWSPDYNEQFF	TRBV30	TRBJ2-1
CASSQSLNYGYTF	TRBV9	TRBJ1-2
CASSSGAVGELFF	TRBV7-3	TRBJ2-2
CASKKGQGHQPQHF	TRBV19	TRBJ1-5
CASSLTSGRTPETQYF	TRBV7-9	TRBJ2-5
CASSQDPAGNEQFF	TRBV14	TRBJ2-1
CASSPSSGGYEQYF	TRBV18	TRBJ2-7
CASSLGSSPFSSYGYTF	TRBV27	TRBJ1-2
CASSLVSAYQETQYF	TRBV28	TRBJ2-5
CASSLLPGSSTDTQYF	TRBV7-3	TRBJ2-3
CASSLASGANVLTF	TRBV14	TRBJ2-6
CASSFPGDLRSYTF	TRBV5-1	TRBJ1-2